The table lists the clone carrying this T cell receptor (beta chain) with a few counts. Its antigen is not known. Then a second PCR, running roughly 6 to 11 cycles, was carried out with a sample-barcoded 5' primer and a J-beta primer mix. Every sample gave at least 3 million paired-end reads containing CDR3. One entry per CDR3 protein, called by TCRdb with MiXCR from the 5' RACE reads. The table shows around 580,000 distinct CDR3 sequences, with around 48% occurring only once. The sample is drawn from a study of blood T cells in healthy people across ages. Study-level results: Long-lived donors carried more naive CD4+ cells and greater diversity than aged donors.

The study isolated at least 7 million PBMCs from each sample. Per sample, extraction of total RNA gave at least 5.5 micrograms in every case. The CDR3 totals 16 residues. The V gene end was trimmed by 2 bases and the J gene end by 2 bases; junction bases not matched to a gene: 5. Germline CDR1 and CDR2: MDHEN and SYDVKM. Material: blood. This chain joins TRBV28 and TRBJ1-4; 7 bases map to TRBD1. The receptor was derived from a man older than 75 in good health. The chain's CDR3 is CASSLKLGQTNEKLFF. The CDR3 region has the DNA TGTGCCAGCAGTTTAAAATTGGGACAGACTAATGAAAAACTGTTTTTT.